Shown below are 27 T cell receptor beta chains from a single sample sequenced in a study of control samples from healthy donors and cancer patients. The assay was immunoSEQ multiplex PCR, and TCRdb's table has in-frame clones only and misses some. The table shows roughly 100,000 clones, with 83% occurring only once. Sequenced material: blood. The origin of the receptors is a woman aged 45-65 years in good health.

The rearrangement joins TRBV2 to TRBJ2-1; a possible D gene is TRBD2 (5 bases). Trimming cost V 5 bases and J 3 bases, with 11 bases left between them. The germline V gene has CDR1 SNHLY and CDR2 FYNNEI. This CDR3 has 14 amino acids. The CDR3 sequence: CASSPLGNYNEQFF. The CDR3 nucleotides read TGTGCCAGCAGTCCCCTCGGGAACTACAATGAGCAGTTCTTC.

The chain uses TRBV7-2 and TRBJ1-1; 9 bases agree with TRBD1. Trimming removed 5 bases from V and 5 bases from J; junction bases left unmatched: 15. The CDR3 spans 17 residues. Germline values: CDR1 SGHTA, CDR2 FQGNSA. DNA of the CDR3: TGTGCCAGCAGCCGCTTCACAGGGGGCGGGAGCAGTACTGAAGCTTTCTTT. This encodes CASSRFTGGGSSTEAFF.

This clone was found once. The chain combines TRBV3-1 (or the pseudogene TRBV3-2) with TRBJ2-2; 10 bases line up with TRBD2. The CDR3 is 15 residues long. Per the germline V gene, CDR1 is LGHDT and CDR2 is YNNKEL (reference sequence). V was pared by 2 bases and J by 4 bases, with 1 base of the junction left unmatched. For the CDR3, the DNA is TGTGCCAGCAGCCAACGACTAGCGGGCACCGGGGAGCTGTTTTTT. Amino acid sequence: CASSQRLAGTGELFF.

CDR3 sequence: CASSRQGNSGANVLTF. The DNA of the CDR3 is TGTGCCAGCAGTCGGCAGGGGAACTCTGGGGCCAACGTCCTGACTTTC. V and J are TRBV6-2 or TRBV6-3 and TRBJ2-6; D possibly corresponds to TRBD1 (6 bases). CDR1 and CDR2 (germline): MNHEY, SVGEGT. With 5 bases removed from V and 0 bases from J, the gap between germline ends came to 11 bases. The CDR3 runs to 16 residues.

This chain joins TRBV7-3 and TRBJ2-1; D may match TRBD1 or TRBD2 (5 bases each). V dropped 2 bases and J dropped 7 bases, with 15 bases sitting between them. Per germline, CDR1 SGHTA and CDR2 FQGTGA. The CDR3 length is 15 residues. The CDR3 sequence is CASSLDDLWGNEQFF. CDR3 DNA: TGTGCCAGCAGCTTAGACGACCTTTGGGGGAATGAGCAGTTCTTC.

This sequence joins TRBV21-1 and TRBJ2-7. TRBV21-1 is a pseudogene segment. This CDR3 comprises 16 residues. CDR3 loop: CASSILREFTLYEQYF. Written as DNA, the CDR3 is TGTGCCAGCAGCATCCTCAGGGAGTTTACGCTCTACGAGCAGTACTTC.

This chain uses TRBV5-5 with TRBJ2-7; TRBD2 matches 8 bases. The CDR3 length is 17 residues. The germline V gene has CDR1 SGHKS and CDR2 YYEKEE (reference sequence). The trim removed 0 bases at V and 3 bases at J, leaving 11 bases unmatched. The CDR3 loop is CASSLDFSGVVGYEQYF. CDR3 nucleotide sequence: TGTGCCAGCAGCTTGGATTTTAGCGGGGTGGTAGGCTACGAGCAGTACTTC.

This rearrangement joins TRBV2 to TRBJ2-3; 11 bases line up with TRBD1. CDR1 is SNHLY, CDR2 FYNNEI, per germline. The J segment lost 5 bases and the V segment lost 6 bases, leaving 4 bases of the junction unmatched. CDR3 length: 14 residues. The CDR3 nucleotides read TGTGCCAGCAGAGGGGGACAGGGGGAAGATACGCAGTATTTT. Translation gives CASRGGQGEDTQYF.

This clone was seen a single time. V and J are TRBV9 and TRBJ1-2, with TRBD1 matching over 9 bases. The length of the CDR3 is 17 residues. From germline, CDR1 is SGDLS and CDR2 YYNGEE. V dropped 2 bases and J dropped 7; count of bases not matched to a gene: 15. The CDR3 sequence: CASSVTGQGFLSRGYTF. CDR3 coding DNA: TGTGCCAGCAGCGTTACAGGACAGGGGTTTCTTTCCCGTGGCTACACCTTC.

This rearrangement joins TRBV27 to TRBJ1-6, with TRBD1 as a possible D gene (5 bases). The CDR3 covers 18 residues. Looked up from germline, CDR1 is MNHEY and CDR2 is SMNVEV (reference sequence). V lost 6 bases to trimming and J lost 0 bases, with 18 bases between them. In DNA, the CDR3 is TGTGCCAGCAGCAAACCCAGGGTTATTAGCTCCTATAATTCACCCCTCCACTTT. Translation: CASSKPRVISSYNSPLHF.

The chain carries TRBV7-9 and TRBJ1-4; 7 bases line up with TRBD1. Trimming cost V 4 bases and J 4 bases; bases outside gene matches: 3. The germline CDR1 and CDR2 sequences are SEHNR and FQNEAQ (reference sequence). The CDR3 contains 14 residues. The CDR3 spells CASSWGQNNEKLFF. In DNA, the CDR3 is TGTGCCAGCAGCTGGGGACAGAATAATGAAAAACTGTTTTTT.

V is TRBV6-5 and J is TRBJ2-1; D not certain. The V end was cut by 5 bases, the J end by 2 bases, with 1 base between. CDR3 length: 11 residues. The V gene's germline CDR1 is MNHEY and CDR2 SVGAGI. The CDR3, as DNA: TGTGCCAGCAGTCCCTACAATGAGCAGTTCTTC. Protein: CASSPYNEQFF.

CDR3 loop: CASLPQEFRTIYF. The CDR3 nucleotides are TGTGCCAGCCTCCCCCAGGAATTTCGCACCATATATTTT. The genes are TRBV6-5 and TRBJ1-3; no clear D. This CDR3 contains 13 residues. V lost 8 bases and J lost 9, with 17 bases in between. Germline values: CDR1 MNHEY, CDR2 SVGAGI.

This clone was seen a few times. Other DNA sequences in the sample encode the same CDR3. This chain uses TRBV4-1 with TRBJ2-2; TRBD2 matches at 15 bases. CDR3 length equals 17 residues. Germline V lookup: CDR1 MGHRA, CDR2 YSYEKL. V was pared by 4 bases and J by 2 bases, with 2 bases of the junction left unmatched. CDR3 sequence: CASSRTSGGANTGELFF. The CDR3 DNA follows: TGCGCCAGCAGCCGGACTAGCGGGGGGGCTAACACCGGGGAGCTGTTTTTT.

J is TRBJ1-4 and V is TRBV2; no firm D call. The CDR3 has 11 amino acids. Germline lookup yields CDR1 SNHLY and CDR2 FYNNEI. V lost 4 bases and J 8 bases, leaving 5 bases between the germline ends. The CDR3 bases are TGTGCCAGCAGTGGATACGAAAAACTGTTTTTT. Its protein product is CASSGYEKLFF. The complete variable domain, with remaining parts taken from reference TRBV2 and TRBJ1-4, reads EPEVTQTPSHQVTQMGQEVILRCVPISNHLYFYWYRQILGQKVEFLVSFYNNEISEKSEIFDDQFSVERPDGSNFTLKIRSTKLEDSAMYFCASSGYEKLFFGSGTQLSVL.

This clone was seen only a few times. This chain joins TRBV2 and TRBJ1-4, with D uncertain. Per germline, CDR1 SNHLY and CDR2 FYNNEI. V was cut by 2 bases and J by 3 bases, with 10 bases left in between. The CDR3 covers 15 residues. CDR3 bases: TGTGCCAGCAGTGAAATTACCGCACCTAATGAAAAACTGTTTTTT. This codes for CASSEITAPNEKLFF.

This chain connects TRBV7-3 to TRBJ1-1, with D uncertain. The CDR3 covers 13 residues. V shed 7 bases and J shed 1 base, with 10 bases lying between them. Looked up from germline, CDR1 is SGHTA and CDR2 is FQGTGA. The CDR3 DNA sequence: TGTGCCAGCAAACGGGCAGGGAACACTGAAGCTTTCTTT. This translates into CASKRAGNTEAFF.

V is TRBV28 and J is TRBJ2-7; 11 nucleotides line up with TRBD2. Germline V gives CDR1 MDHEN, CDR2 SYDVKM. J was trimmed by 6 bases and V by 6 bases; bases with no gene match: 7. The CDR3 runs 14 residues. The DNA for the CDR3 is TGTGCCAGCAGAATACTAGCGGGAGCGAGCGAGCAGTACTTC. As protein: CASRILAGASEQYF.

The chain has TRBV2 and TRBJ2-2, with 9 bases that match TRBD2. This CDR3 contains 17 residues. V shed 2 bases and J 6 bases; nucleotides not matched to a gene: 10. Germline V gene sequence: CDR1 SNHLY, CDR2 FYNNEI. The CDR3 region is CASSEPGGRARAGELFF. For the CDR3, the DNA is TGTGCCAGCAGTGAACCTGGCGGGAGGGCCCGGGCCGGGGAGCTGTTTTTT. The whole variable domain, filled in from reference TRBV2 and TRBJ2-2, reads EPEVTQTPSHQVTQMGQEVILRCVPISNHLYFYWYRQILGQKVEFLVSFYNNEISEKSEIFDDQFSVERPDGSNFTLKIRSTKLEDSAMYFCASSEPGGRARAGELFFGEGSRLTVL.

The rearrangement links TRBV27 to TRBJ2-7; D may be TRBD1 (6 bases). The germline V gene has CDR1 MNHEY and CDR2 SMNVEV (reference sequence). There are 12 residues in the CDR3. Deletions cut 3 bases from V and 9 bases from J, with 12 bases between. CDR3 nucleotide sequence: TGTGCCAGCAGTTTCCAGGGACAAGGGCAGTACTTC. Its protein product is CASSFQGQGQYF.

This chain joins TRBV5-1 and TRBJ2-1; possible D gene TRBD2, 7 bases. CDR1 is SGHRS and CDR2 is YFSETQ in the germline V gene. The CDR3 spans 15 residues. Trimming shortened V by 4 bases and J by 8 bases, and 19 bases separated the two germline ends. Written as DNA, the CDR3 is TGCGCCAGCAGCGGGGATGGGGGGGCCGAGGATGAGCAGTTCTTC. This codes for CASSGDGGAEDEQFF. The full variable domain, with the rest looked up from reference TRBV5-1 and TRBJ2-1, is KAGVTQTPRYLIKTRGQQVTLSCSPISGHRSVSWYQQTPGQGLQFLFEYFSETQRNKGNFPGRFSGRQFSNSRSEMNVSTLELGDSALYLCASSGDGGAEDEQFFGPGTRLTVL.

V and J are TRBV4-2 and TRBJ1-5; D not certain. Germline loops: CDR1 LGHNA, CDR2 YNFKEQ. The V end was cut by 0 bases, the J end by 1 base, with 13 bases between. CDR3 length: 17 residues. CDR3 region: CASSQDGAGVSNQPQHF. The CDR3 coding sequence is TGTGCCAGCAGCCAAGATGGAGCCGGAGTCAGCAATCAGCCCCAGCATTTT.

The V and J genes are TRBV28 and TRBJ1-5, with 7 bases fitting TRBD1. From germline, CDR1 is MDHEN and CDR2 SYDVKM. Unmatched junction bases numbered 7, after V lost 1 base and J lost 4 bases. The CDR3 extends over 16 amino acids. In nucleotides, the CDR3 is TGTGCCAGCAGTTTATACGGTTCAGGGGGGAATCAGCCCCAGCATTTT. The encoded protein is CASSLYGSGGNQPQHF.

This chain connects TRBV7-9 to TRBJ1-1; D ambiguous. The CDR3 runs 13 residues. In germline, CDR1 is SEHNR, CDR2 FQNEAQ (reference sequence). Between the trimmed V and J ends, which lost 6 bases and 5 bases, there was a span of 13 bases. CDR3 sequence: CASSYTAGTEAFF. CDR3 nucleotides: TGTGCCAGCAGTTATACCGCTGGGACTGAAGCTTTCTTT.

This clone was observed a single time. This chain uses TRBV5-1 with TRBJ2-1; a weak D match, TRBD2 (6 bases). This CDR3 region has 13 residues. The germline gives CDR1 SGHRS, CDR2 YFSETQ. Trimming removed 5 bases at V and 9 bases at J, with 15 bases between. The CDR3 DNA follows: TGCGCCAGCAGTTCTCGGGGGATTATTGAGCAGTTCTTC. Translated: CASSSRGIIEQFF.

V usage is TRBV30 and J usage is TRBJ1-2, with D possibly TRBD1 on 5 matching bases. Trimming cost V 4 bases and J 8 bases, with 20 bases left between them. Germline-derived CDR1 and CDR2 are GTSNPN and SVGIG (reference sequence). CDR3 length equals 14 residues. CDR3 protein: CAWNIRTRSGGYTF. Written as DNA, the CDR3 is TGTGCCTGGAATATTAGGACAAGGAGCGGGGGCTACACCTTC.

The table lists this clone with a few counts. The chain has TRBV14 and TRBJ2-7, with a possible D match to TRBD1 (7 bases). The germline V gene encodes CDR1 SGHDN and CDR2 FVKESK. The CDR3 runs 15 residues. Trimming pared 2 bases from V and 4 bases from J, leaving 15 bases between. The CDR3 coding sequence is TGTGCCAGCAGCCAATCGCGGGACAGACATTACGAGCAGTACTTC. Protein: CASSQSRDRHYEQYF.